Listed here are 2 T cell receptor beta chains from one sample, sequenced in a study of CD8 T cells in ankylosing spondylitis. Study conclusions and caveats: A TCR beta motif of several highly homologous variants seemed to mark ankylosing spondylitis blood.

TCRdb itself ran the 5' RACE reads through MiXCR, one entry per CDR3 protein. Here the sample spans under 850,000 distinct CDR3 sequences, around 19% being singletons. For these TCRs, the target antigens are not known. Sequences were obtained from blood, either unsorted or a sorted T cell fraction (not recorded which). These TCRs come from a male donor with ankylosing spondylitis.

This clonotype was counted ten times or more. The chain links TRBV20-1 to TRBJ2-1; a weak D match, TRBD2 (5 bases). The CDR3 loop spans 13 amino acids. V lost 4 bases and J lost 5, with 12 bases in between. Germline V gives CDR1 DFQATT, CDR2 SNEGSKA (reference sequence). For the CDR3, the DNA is TGCAGTGCTACCCCGGACTTGAACAATGAGCAGTTCTTC. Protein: CSATPDLNNEQFF.

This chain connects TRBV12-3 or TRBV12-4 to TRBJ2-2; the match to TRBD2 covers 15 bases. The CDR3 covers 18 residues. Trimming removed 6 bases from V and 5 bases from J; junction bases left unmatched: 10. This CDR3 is CASSLMGLAGGGTGELFF. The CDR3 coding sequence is TGTGCCAGCAGCCTAATGGGACTAGCGGGGGGCGGGACCGGGGAGCTGTTTTTT.